This T cell receptor (beta chain) is from a study of neurological immune-mediated disorders (dated by TCRdb to between 2017 and 2020). Concerning the study at large: Peripheral blood TCR-beta repertoires from patients with HTLV-I-associated myelopathy (HAM/TSP), patients with multiple sclerosis, and healthy controls were compared in the study using UMI-based sequencing. Alongside PBMC samples, the set of more than 85 TCR-beta libraries contained longitudinal samples, technical triplicates, and paired CD4+ and CD8+ T-cell subsets that had been sorted. The cohort included about 70 subjects: some 15 with HAM/TSP, some 35 with multiple sclerosis, and 20 healthy controls.

For the unsorted PBMC libraries, 2 million PBMCs were stored in RNAlater at -80 degrees C until RNA extraction and were used to generate the libraries. Peripheral blood was subjected to Ficoll-Hypaque density gradient centrifugation to isolate PBMCs, which were then cryopreserved in liquid nitrogen. This clonotype was seen many times. There is no known antigen for this receptor. No much larger clone exists at a distance of one base, and base qualities are not known. Summary of the overall study and its limitations: No identical CDR3 amino acid sequences were shared among expanded clones across subjects, suggesting private TCR-beta repertoires in all groups. TCR clonal expansion was greatest in HAM/TSP patients and smallest in MS patients, who ranked below even healthy controls.

The CDR1 and CDR2 encoded by the germline V gene (reference sequence) are DFQATT and SNEGSKA. Spanning cysteine to phenylalanine, the CDR3 consists of 14 amino acids. CDR3 DNA only is kept here, 42 bases in frame from base 1. Trimming removed 0 bases from V and 0 bases from J, leaving 8 bases between the germline ends. cDNA was synthesized by template-switch 5'RACE using a primer with a 10-nucleotide random unique molecular identifier that tagged each TCR transcript. Over 200 million TCR-beta sequences, covering 15-18 subjects, were produced in each sequencing run. The RNeasy kit was used for extraction of total RNA. The KAPA Real-time Library Amplification kit was used to amplify TCR-beta VDJ regions with primers targeting the TCR constant region and the 5'RACE anchor. A first PCR added sample indexes and Illumina adaptors, after which a second PCR increased the library yield. After purification with Ampure beads, the TCR product of roughly 650 bp was size-selected on a 2% E-gel SizeSelection system. Before pooling, library quality was checked on a Bioanalyzer, concentration was measured with Qubit, and libraries were quantified with the Kapa Library Quantification kit. An Illumina HiSeq 2500 was used to sequence the libraries paired-end at 2 x 150 bp. To increase sequence diversity, about 24-32% phiX was spiked into each library pool. As for the original processing: Quality-filtered reads were processed with the UMI-based MiGEC pipeline, which removed over 85% of raw TCR sequences during error correction. VDJ genes were aligned to IMGT germline references, and clonotypes were defined by unique CDR3 amino acid sequence plus V-J genes. Clonal expansion, Shannon diversity and CDR3 relatedness (CalcPairwiseDistances, ClusterSamples) were evaluated with VDJtools, and phylogenetic trees were built with CLCbio workbench. Using coefficient-of-variation modelling across technical triplicates, the study counted a clone as expanded if it had at least 8 unique UMIs. TCRdb trimmed the raw reads at Q25, called clones with MiXCR and kept productive beta chains. Entries that share a CDR3 protein sequence are merged under the most common genes and DNA. The V and J calls and clone size are TCRdb's, not the authors'. The sample table records under 30,000 distinct CDR3 sequences; around 15% of these occur just once. Of the sample, around 15% falls within the top ten clones.

The sample taken for sequencing was PBMCs. The chain couples TRBV20-1 to TRBJ2-5, with the identity of the D gene unclear. The receptor was derived from a woman in her forties with HTLV-1-associated myelopathy (HAM/TSP). The CDR3 region has the sequence CSARDAEHQETQYF. The DNA sequence reads TGCAGTGCTAGAGATGCAGAGCACCAAGAGACCCAGTACTTC.